This T cell receptor beta chain is drawn from a study of human T cells and chemical hapten exposure. The wider study: 0.01% DPC was applied to the upper back in patch tests, which were read at 6 days. The patients, most of them female, presented with alopecia areata, totalis or universalis.

Germline V gene data show CDR1 as DFQATT and CDR2 as SNEGSKA (reference sequence). The CDR3 spans 13 residues. The V and J ends lost 6 bases and 2 bases, in that order; junction bases with no gene match: 4. As to this clonotype: Its antigen is unidentified.

The time point: patch test 1, 2 weeks after DPC sensitization. The sample's treatment: therapeutic diphenylcyclopropenone sensitization with weekly scalp DPC. Study-level points and caveats: The formation of large CDR3 similarity clusters by expanded TCRs significantly exceeded that of controls.

Unique molecular identifiers were linked by the library to individual cDNA molecules. TCRdb ran MiXCR on the RACE reads and lists one entry per CDR3 protein. The sample shows about 380,000 distinct CDR3 sequences, 4.8% of them seen only once. Material: whole blood, obtained in connection with sensitization to the hapten diphenylcyclopropenone (DPC). V is TRBV20-1 and J is TRBJ2-5; 9 positions agree with TRBD2. The clonotype originates from a woman aged 50 to 65 with alopecia areata. Some clones in this sample may be carry-over from other donors' samples. The CDR3 bases are TGCAGTGCGGGGACTAGCCTTCAAGAGACCCAGTACTTC. This translates into CSAGTSLQETQYF.